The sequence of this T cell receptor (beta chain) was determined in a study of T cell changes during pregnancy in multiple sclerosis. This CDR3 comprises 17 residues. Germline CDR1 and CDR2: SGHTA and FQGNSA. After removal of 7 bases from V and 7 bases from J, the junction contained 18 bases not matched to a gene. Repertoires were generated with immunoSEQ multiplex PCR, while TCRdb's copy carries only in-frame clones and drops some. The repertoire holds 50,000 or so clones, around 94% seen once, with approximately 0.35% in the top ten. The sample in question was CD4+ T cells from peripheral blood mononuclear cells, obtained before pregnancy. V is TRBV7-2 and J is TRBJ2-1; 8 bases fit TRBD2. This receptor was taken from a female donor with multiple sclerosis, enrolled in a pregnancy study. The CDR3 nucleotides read TGTGCCAGCACCACTTATGTTCAGAGCGGGAGAGGAAATGAGCAGTTCTTC. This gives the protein CASTTYVQSGRGNEQFF.